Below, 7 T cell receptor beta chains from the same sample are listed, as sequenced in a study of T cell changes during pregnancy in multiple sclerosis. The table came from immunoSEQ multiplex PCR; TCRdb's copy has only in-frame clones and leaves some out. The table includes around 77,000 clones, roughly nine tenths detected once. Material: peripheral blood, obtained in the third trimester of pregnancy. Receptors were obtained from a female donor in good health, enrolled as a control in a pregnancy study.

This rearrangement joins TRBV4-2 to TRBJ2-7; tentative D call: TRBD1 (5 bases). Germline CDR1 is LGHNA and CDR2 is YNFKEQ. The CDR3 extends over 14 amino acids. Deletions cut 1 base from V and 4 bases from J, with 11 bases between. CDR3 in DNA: TGTGCCAGCAGCCAAGTGGGGCAGGGTTACGAGCAGTACTTC. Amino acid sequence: CASSQVGQGYEQYF.

The CDR3 DNA sequence: TGCGCCAGCAGCTTAAAAGAGAGCGGGGAGCTGTTTTTT. This codes for CASSLKESGELFF. The genes are TRBV5-1 and TRBJ2-2, with no clear D. Trimming took off 2 bases at V and 7 bases at J, with 9 bases between the two ends. CDR3 length: 13 amino acids. Germline values: CDR1 SGHRS, CDR2 YFSETQ.

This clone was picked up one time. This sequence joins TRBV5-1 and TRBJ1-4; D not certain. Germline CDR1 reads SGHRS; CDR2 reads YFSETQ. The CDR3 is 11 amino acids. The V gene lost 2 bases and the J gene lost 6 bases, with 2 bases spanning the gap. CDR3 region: CASSFDEKLFF. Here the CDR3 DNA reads TGCGCCAGCAGCTTCGATGAAAAACTGTTTTTT.

CDR3 in amino acids: CASSKASGSGGRETQYF. CDR3 nucleotides: TGTGCCAGCAGCAAAGCGTCGGGCAGCGGGGGGAGGGAGACCCAGTACTTC. The chain couples TRBV21-1 to TRBJ2-5; whether TRBD2, the table's D call, matches the DNA was not checked. TRBV21-1 is classified as a pseudogene. The CDR3 is 17 residues long.

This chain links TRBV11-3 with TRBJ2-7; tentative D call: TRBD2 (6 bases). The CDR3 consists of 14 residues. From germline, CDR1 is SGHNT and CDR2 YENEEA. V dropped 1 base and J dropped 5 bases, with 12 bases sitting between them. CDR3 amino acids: CASSLGLATDEQYF. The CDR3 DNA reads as TGTGCCAGCAGCTTAGGGCTAGCGACCGACGAGCAGTACTTC.

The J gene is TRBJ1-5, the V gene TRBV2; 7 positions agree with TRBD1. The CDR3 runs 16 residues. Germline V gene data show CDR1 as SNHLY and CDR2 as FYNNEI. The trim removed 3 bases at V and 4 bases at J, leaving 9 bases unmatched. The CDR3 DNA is TGTGCCAGCAGTGAGCCGGACAGGAACGGGAATCAGCCCCAGCATTTT. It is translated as CASSEPDRNGNQPQHF.

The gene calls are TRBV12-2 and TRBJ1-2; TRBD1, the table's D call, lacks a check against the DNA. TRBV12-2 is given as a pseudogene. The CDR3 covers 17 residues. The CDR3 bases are TGTGCAAGTCGCTTAGCGGAGATAGGGGGCTACAACTATGGCTACACCTTC. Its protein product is CASRLAEIGGYNYGYTF.